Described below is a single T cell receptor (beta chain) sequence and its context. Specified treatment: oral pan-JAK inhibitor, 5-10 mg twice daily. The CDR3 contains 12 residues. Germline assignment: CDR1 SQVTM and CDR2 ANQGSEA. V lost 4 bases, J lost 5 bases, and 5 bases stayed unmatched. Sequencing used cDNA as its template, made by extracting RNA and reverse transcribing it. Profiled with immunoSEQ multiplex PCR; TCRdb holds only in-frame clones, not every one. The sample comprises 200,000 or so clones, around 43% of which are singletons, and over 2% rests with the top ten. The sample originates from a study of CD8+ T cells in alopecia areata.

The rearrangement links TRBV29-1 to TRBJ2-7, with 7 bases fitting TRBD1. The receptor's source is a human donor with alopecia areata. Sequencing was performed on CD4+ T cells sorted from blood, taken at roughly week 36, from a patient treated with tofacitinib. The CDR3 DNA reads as TGCAGCGTTGTAGGGGGCATCAACGAGCAGTACTTC. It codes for CSVVGGINEQYF.